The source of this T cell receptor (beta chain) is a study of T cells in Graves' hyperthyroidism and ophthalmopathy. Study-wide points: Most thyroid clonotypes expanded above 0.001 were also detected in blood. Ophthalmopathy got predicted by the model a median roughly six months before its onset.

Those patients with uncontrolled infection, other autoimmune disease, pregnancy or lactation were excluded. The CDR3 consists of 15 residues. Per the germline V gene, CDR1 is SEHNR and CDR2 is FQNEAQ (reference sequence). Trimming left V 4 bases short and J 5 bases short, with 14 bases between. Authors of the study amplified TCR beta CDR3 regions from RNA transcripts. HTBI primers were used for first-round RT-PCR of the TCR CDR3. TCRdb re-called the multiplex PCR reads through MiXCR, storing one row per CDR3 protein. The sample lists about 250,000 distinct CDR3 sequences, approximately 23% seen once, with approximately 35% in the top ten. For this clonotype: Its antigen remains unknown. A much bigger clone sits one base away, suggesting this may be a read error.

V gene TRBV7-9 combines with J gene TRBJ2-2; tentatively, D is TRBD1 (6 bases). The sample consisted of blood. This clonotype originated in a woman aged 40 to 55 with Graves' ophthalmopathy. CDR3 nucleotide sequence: TGTGCCAGCAGCTCAGACACAGGGCGGACCGGGGAGCTGTTTTTT. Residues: CASSSDTGRTGELFF.